This TCR beta chain was recorded in a study of CXCR3-negative and CXCR3-positive naive CD8 T cells. According to its frequency, this clonotype is medium-sized. In preparing the TRB cDNA libraries, 5' RACE with UMI labels was used. TCRdb re-called the 5' RACE reads and shows each CDR3 protein once, DNA omitted. This sample contains 7,900 or so distinct CDR3 sequences. The CDR3 is 16 amino acids. The V gene's germline CDR1 is SEHNR and CDR2 FQNEAQ (reference sequence). The sequence came from a human donor in good health. Some clones in this sample may be carry-over from other donors' samples. This chain uses TRBV7-9 with TRBJ1-1. Sequences were obtained from naive CXCR3- CD8+ T cells from blood. Sample subset: CD45RO-CCR7+CD27+CD95- naive CD8+ T cells lacking CXCR3 (TNR3-). The CDR3 is CASSPRQRLAGTEAFF.